The source of this T cell receptor beta chain is a study of molecular identifiers for immune sequencing clone quantification. Study-wide results and limits: Among effectors, clones above 20 RNA copies held over 97% of molecules; among naive cells, under 1%. Sizes of highly expanded clones could be underestimated through identical TCRs sharing a barcode.

TCRdb fed the PCR reads into MiXCR, producing one record per CDR3 protein. The data show about half a million distinct CDR3 sequences, under 30% seen once. This CDR3 has 14 residues. V was clipped by 6 bases and J by 8 bases, with 19 bases between them. Germline V gene sequence: CDR1 MDHEN, CDR2 SYDVKM. Naive CD8 T cells were sorted as CD8+CD4-CCR7+CD45RA+. Details on this clonotype: What it recognizes is unknown.

The TCR was taken from a human donor in good health. Some libraries in this study had Jurkat cell RNA spiked in. V is TRBV28 and J is TRBJ2-5, with D perhaps TRBD1 or TRBD2 (5 bases each). Sequencing was done on a sample of naive CD8+ T cells from blood, with Jurkat cell RNA spiked in. Stated subset: FACS-sorted CD8+CD4-CCR7+CD45RA+ naive T cells. The CDR3 protein is CASRGEWYQKTQYF. CDR3 nucleotide sequence: TGTGCCAGCAGGGGGGAGTGGTACCAAAAAACCCAGTACTTC.